This T cell receptor (beta chain) was identified in a study of blood T cell repertoires in COVID-19. Background on the study: Researchers got acute and convalescent COVID-19 samples from the United States, Italy and Spain. T cells, B-cell-depleted T cells, or PBMCs supplied cDNA or gDNA.

In germline, CDR1 is MNHEY, CDR2 SVGAGI. The V end lost 2 bases, the J end lost 0 bases, and 8 bases lay between the germline ends. The length of the CDR3 is 14 residues. How the authors handled the data: Nucleated cell number was recorded as an estimate derived from reference gene primer amplification. Some clones are missing from TCRdb's copy, which holds only in-frame ones; the method was immunoSEQ multiplex PCR. Clonal size and the V and J genes are those of that table, whereas D and trimming came from the DNA. The table lists around 190,000 clones, 80% to 90% of them singletons, with approximately 9% in the top ten. All recovered Cohort 3 donors got two negative PCRs, got clearance, or saw symptom resolution.

What was sequenced was PBMCs or T cells enriched from blood (not recorded which). This sequence originates from a woman in her late teens or twenties who had recovered from COVID-19. V gene TRBV6-5 combines with J gene TRBJ2-7; D uncertain. The DNA for the CDR3 is TGTGCCAGCAGTTACCGTCGGAGCTCCTACGAGCAGTACTTC. It translates to CASSYRRSSYEQYF.